This section outlines one T cell receptor beta chain sequence together with its context. Its antigen remains unidentified. The data originate from a study of PD-1 blockade in classical Hodgkin lymphoma. Assay: immunoSEQ multiplex PCR; the TCRdb copy retains only in-frame clones and omits some. The table shows about 19,000 clones, with about four fifths occurring only once. Trimming shortened V by 4 bases and J by 0 bases, and 17 bases separated the two germline ends. This CDR3 is built from 17 residues. CDR1 and CDR2 (germline): SGHDT, YYEEEE. Regarding the study as a whole: Prior therapy or disease activity may underlie the repertoire differences, whose causes remain undefined.

After autologous stem cell transplantation all patients relapsed, and prior brentuximab vedotin exposure differed between cohorts. The sequencing here drew on peripheral blood mononuclear cells (PBMCs), taken before the second cycle of nivolumab. The TCR was taken from a human donor with classical Hodgkin lymphoma. This chain uses TRBV5-6 with TRBJ1-3; weak D call: TRBD1 (5 bases). The CDR3 DNA reads TGTGCCAGCAGCCGTTGGAGGGACCGCAACTCTGGAAACACCATATATTTT. It is translated as CASSRWRDRNSGNTIYF.